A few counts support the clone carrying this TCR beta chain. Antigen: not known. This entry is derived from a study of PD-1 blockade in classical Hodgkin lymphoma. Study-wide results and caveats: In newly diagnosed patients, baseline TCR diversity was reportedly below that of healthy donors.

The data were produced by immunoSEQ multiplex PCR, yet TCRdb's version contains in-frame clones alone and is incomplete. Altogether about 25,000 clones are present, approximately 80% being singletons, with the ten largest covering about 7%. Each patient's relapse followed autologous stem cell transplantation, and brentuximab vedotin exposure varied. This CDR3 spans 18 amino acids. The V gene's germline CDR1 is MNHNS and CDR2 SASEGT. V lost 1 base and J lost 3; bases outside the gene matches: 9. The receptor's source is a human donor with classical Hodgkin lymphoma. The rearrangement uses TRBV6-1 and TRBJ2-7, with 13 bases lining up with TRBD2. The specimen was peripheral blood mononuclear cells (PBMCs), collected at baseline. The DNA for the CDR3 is TGTGCCAGCAGTGAAGAAACTAGCGGGGGGGGTTGGAACTACGAGCAGTACTTC. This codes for CASSEETSGGGWNYEQYF.